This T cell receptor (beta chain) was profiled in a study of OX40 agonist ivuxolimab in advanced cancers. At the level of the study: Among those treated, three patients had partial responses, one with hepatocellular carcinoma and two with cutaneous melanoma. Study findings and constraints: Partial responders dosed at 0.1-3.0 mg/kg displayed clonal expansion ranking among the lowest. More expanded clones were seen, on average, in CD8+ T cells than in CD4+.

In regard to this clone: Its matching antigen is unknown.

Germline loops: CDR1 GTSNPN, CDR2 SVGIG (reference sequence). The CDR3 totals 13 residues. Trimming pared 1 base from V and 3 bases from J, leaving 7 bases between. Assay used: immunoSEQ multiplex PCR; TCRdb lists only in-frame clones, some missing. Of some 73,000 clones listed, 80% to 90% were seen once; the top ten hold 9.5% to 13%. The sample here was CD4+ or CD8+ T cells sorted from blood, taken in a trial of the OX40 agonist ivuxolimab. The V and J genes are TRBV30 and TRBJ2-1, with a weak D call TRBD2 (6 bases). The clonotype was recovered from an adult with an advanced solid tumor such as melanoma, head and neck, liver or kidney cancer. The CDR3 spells CAWSGGVYNEQFF. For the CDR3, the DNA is TGTGCCTGGAGTGGCGGGGTCTACAATGAGCAGTTCTTC.